Each of the 15 T cell receptor beta chains below was sequenced from the same sample in a study of T cell changes during pregnancy in multiple sclerosis. Produced via immunoSEQ multiplex PCR; TCRdb's table is partial and in-frame only. The sample lists around 81,000 clones, roughly 90% occurring once. This sample comprised peripheral blood, obtained after pregnancy. The receptors shown here come from a female donor in good health, enrolled as a control in a pregnancy study.

This clone has a count of ten or more. The chain uses TRBV5-6 and TRBJ1-6; no clear D. V lost 0 bases and J lost 4, with 11 bases in between. The germline V gene has CDR1 SGHDT and CDR2 YYEEEE. This CDR3 has 16 residues. DNA for the CDR3: TGTGCCAGCAGCTTGGACTCCAACTGGTATAATTCACCCCTCCACTTT. Encoded protein: CASSLDSNWYNSPLHF.

V usage is TRBV6-5 and J usage is TRBJ2-7; TRBD2 matches at 7 bases. Germline CDR1 is MNHEY and CDR2 is SVGAGI. V dropped 0 bases and J dropped 3; count of bases not matched to a gene: 2. The CDR3 contains 14 residues. Here the CDR3 reads CASSYSRGIYEQYF. The CDR3 DNA is TGTGCCAGCAGTTACTCGCGGGGGATCTACGAGCAGTACTTC.

The V and J genes are TRBV5-1 and TRBJ1-2; 7 positions agree with TRBD1. Germline V gene lookup returns CDR1 SGHRS and CDR2 YFSETQ. CDR3 length: 13 residues. The ends lost 4 bases at V and 4 bases at J; junction bases unmatched: 4. The CDR3 nucleotides read TGCGCCAGCAGCAACGCAGGGGGCTATGGCTACACCTTC. Protein: CASSNAGGYGYTF. Combining the CDR3 with reference TRBV5-1 and TRBJ1-2 gives the whole variable domain KAGVTQTPRYLIKTRGQQVTLSCSPISGHRSVSWYQQTPGQGLQFLFEYFSETQRNKGNFPGRFSGRQFSNSRSEMNVSTLELGDSALYLCASSNAGGYGYTFGSGTRLTVV.

The rearrangement joins TRBV7-9 to TRBJ1-1; 9 bases map to TRBD1. Per the germline V gene, CDR1 is SEHNR and CDR2 is FQNEAQ (reference sequence). V was clipped by 5 bases and J by 3 bases; unmatched bases: 10. The CDR3 is 16 amino acids. The CDR3 coding sequence is TGTGCCAGCAGCCTCGAGACAGGGGGGCTGCACACTGAAGCTTTCTTT. Translation gives CASSLETGGLHTEAFF. Drawing the rest from reference TRBV7-9 and TRBJ1-1, the complete variable domain is DTGVSQNPRHKITKRGQNVTFRCDPISEHNRLYWYRQTLGQGPEFLTYFQNEAQLEKSRLLSDRFSAERPKGSFSTLEIQRTEQGDSAMYLCASSLETGGLHTEAFFGQGTRLTVV.

The rearrangement uses TRBV18 and TRBJ2-1, with 10 bases lining up with TRBD2. CDR3 length: 14 amino acids. Trimming removed 3 bases from V and 7 bases from J; junction bases left unmatched: 3. Germline V lookup: CDR1 KGHSH, CDR2 LQKENI. The CDR3 loop reads CASSPGLANNEQFF. CDR3 bases: TGTGCCAGCTCACCGGGACTAGCGAATAATGAGCAGTTCTTC.

The CDR3 sequence is CASSFRGNSPLHF. The CDR3, as DNA: TGTGCCAGCAGCTTTAGGGGAAATTCACCCCTCCACTTT. This sequence joins TRBV5-8 and TRBJ1-6; weak D call: TRBD1 (5 bases). Germline loops: CDR1 SGHTS, CDR2 YDEGEE. CDR3 length equals 13 residues. V was cut by 2 bases and J by 7 bases, with 7 bases left in between.

This clone was picked up one time. The chain is built from TRBV10-2 and TRBJ2-5, with TRBD2 identical over 10 bases. V trimming: 6 bases; J trimming: 2 bases; junction bases outside the gene matches: 9. The CDR3 is made up of 16 amino acids. Germline V gives CDR1 WSHSY, CDR2 SAAADI. CDR3 DNA sequence: TGCGCCAGCAGAACTACTCAACTAGCGGGGCAAGAGACCCAGTACTTC. Encoded protein: CASRTTQLAGQETQYF.

There are a few counts of this clone. The chain has TRBV9 and TRBJ2-7, with 13 bases identical to TRBD2. With 4 bases clipped from V and 6 bases from J, the junction kept 7 bases outside the gene matches. Per germline, CDR1 SGDLS and CDR2 YYNGEE. CDR3 length: 15 amino acids. The CDR3 sequence is CASSLGLAGVGEQYF. The CDR3 bases are TGTGCCAGCAGCCTCGGACTAGCGGGAGTTGGCGAGCAGTACTTC.

The V and J genes are TRBV5-4 and TRBJ2-3, with D maybe TRBD2 (5 bases). V lost 3 bases to trimming and J lost 1 base, with 12 bases between them. Per germline, CDR1 SGHNT and CDR2 YYREEE (reference sequence). The CDR3 length is 15 residues. The CDR3: CASSSGGIGTDTQYF. The CDR3 bases are TGTGCCAGCAGCTCAGGAGGAATTGGCACAGATACGCAGTATTTT. Full variable domain (outside the CDR3, taken from reference TRBV5-4 and TRBJ2-3): ETGVTQSPTHLIKTRGQQVTLRCSSQSGHNTVSWYQQALGQGPQFIFQYYREEENGRGNFPPRFSGLQFPNYSSELNVNALELDDSALYLCASSSGGIGTDTQYFGPGTRLTVL.

V gene TRBV9 combines with J gene TRBJ1-1, with D tentatively TRBD1 (6 bases). The CDR3 length is 13 residues. V was trimmed by 0 bases and J by 5 bases, leaving 8 bases between them. CDR1 and CDR2 (germline): SGDLS, YYNGEE. The CDR3 coding sequence is TGTGCCAGCAGCGTAGATCAGGGGACTGAAGCTTTCTTT. Its translation is CASSVDQGTEAFF.

The rearrangement joins TRBV4-3 to TRBJ2-3; no clear D gene. Germline V CDR1 and CDR2: LGHNA, YSLEER. V was cut by 5 bases and J by 6 bases, with 6 bases left in between. CDR3 length equals 11 residues. CDR3 DNA: TGCGCCAGCAGCTACCGGGATACGCAGTATTTT. It encodes CASSYRDTQYF.

This clone was counted only a few times. The V gene is TRBV11-2, the J gene TRBJ1-6; 9 nucleotides match TRBD1. Losses at the gene ends were 1 base for V and 6 bases for J; bases not matched to a gene: 4. The V gene's germline CDR1 is SGHAT and CDR2 FQNNGV. The CDR3 has 16 amino acids. CDR3 coding DNA: TGTGCCAGCAGCTTAGGGGGGACAGGGTCTAATTCACCCCTCCACTTT. It codes for CASSLGGTGSNSPLHF. Full variable domain (outside the CDR3, taken from reference TRBV11-2 and TRBJ1-6): EAGVAQSPRYKIIEKRQSVAFWCNPISGHATLYWYQQILGQGPKLLIQFQNNGVVDDSQLPKDRFSAERLKGVDSTLKIQPAKLEDSAVYLCASSLGGTGSNSPLHFGNGTRLTVT.

V and J are TRBV21-1 and TRBJ2-2; the table's D call, TRBD1, was not checked against the DNA. TRBV21-1 is a recognized pseudogene. This CDR3 is 19 amino acids long. The CDR3: CASSKGNKPGQGVGGELFF. The CDR3 DNA reads TGTGCCAGCAGCAAAGGCAACAAACCGGGACAGGGGGTTGGCGGGGAGCTGTTTTTT.

V usage is TRBV21-1 and J usage is TRBJ1-4; the table's TRBD1 call for D was not verified on the DNA. TRBV21-1 is given as a pseudogene. CDR3 length: 16 amino acids. Written as DNA, the CDR3 is TGTGCCAGCAGCACTAAATCGGGGACAGGGCCTGAAAAACTGTTTTTT. Residues: CASSTKSGTGPEKLFF.

The chain links TRBV7-2 to TRBJ2-5; D may be TRBD2 (7 bases). The J call may not be correct, given that the DNA end is closer to TRBJ2-7. The germline V gene encodes CDR1 SGHTA and CDR2 FQGNSA. CDR3 length: 17 amino acids. CDR3: CASSPGGWRGRGDEQYF. The CDR3 DNA follows: TGTGCCAGCAGCCCGGGGGGTTGGCGGGGGCGAGGGGACGAGCAGTACTTC.